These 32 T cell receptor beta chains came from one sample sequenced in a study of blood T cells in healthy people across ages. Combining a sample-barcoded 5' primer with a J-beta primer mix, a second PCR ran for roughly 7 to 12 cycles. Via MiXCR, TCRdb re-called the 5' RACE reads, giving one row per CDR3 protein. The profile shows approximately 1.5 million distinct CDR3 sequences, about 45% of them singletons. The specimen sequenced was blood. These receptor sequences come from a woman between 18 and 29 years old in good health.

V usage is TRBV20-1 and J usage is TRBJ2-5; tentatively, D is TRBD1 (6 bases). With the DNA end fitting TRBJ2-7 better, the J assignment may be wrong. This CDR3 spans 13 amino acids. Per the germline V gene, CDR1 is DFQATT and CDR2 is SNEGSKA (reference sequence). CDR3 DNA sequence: TGCAGTGCTAACAGGGATCGGAAATCCGAGCAGTACTTC. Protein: CSANRDRKSEQYF.

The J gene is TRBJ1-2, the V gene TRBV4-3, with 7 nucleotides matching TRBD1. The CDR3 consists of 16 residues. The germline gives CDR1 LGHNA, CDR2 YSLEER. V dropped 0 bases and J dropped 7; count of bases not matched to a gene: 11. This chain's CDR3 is CASSQDRTGYSSGYTF. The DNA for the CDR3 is TGCGCCAGCAGCCAAGATAGGACAGGCTACTCCTCTGGCTACACCTTC.

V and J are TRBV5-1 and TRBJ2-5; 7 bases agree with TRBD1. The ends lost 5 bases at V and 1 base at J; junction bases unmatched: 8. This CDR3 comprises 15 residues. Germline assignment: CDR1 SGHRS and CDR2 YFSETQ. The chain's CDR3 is CASSAENRGQETQYF. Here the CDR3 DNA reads TGCGCCAGCAGTGCAGAGAACAGGGGCCAAGAGACCCAGTACTTC.

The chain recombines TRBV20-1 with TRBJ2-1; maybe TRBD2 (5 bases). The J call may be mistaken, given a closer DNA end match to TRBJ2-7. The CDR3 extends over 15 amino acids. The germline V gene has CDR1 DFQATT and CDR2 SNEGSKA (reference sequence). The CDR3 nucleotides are TGCAGTGCTAGCTCTCGGCGGGTTCGCTACAATGAGCAGTACTTC. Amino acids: CSASSRRVRYNEQYF.

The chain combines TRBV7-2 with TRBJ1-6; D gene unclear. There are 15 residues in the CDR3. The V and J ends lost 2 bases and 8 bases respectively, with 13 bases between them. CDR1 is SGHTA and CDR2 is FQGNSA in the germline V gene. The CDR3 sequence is CASSLRAGFDSPLHF. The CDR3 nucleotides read TGTGCCAGCAGCTTAAGGGCCGGGTTTGATTCACCCCTCCACTTT.

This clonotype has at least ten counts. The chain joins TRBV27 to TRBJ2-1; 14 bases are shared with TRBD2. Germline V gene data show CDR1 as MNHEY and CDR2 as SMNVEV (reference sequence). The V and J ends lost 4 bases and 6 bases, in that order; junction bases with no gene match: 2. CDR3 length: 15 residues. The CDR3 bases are TGTGCCAGCAGTTCCGGGACTAGCGGGAGCAATGAGCAGTTCTTC. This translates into CASSSGTSGSNEQFF.

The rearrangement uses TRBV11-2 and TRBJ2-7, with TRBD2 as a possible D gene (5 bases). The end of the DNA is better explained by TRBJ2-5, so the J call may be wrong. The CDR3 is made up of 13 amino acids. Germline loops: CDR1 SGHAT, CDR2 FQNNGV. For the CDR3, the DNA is TGTGCCAGCAGCTCTGGACTGACGGAGACCCAGTACTTC. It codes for CASSSGLTETQYF.

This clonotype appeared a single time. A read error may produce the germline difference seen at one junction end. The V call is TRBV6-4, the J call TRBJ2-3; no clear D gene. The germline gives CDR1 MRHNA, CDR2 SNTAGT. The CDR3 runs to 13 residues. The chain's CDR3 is CASRAPSTDTRYF. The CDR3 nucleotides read TGTGCCAGCAGGGCCCCAAGCACAGATACGCGGTATTTT.

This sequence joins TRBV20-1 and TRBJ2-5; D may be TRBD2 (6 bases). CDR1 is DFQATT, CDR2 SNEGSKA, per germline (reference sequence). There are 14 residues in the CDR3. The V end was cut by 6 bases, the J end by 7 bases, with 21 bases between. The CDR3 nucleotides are TGCAGTGCCGACGATGGGACTCAAAAGGGGACCCAGTACTTC. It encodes CSADDGTQKGTQYF.

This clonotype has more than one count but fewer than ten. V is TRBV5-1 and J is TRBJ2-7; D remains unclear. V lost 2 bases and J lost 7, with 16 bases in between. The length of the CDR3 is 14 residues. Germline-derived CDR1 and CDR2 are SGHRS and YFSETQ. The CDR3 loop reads CASSLGSPEDEQYF. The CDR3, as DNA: TGCGCCAGCAGCTTAGGCTCCCCGGAAGATGAGCAGTACTTC.

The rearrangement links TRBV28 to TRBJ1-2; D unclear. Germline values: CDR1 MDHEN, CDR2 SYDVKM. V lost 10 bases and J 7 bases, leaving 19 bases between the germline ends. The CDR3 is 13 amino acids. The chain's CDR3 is CATMGKAPFGYTF. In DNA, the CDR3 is TGTGCCACAATGGGGAAGGCTCCTTTTGGCTACACCTTC.

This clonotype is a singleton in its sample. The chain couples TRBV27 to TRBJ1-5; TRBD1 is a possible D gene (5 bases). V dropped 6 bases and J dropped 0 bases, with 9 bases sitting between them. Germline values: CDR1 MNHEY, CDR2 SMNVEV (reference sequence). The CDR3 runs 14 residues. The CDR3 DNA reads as TGTGCCAGCAGCTGGGGCCGTAGCAATCAGCCCCAGCATTTT. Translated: CASSWGRSNQPQHF.

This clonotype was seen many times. CDR3: CASSPSVSGPYGYTF. CDR3 nucleotide sequence: TGTGCCAGCAGTCCCTCGGTCAGCGGGCCCTATGGCTACACCTTC. The J gene is TRBJ1-2, the V gene TRBV12-3 or TRBV12-4; D is ambiguous. V was trimmed by 5 bases and J by 4 bases, leaving 17 bases between them. The CDR3 extends over 15 amino acids.

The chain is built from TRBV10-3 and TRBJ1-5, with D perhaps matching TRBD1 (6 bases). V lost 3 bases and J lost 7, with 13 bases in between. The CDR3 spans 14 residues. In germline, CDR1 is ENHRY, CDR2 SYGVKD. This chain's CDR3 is CAISDVTGYQPQHF. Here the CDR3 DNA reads TGTGCCATCAGTGATGTGACAGGTTACCAGCCCCAGCATTTT.

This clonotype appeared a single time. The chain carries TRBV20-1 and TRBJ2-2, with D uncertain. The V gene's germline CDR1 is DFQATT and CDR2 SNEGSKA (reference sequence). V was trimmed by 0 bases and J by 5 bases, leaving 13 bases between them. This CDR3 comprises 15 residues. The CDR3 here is CSARDQGRRTGELFF. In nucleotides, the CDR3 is TGCAGTGCTAGAGATCAAGGTAGAAGGACCGGGGAGCTGTTTTTT.

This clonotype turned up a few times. CDR3 sequence (DNA): TGCGCCAGCAGCCAAGACAACAGACCCTACGAGCAGTACTTC. Protein product: CASSQDNRPYEQYF. This chain joins TRBV4-1 and TRBJ2-7; D is uncertain. The CDR3 consists of 14 residues. In germline, CDR1 is MGHRA, CDR2 YSYEKL. Trimming pared 0 bases from V and 2 bases from J, leaving 8 bases between.

The CDR3 DNA follows: TGTGCCAGCGGGAGCGGTCGGGAGCTGTTTTTT. Translated, it gives CASGSGRELFF. The chain carries TRBV18 and TRBJ2-2; possible D gene TRBD2, 5 bases. This CDR3 is built from 11 residues. The V end lost 8 bases, the J end lost 9 bases, and 10 bases lay between the germline ends. The germline V gene encodes CDR1 KGHSH and CDR2 LQKENI.

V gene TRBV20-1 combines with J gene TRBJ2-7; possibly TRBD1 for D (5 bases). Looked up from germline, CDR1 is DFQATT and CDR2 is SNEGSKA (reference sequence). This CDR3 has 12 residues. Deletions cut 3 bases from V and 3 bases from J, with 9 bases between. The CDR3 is CSASATVYEQYF. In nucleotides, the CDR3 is TGCAGTGCTAGCGCGACAGTCTACGAGCAGTACTTC.

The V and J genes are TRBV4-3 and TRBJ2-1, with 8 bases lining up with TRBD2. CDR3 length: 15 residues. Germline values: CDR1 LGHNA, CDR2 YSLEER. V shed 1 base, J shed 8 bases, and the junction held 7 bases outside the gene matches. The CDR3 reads CASSQGLLAEDEQFF. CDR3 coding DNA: TGCGCCAGCAGCCAAGGGTTACTAGCGGAGGATGAGCAGTTCTTC.

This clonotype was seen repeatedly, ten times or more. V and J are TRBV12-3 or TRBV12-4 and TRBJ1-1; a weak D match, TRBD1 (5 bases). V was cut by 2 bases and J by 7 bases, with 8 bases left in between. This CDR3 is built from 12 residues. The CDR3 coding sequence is TGTGCCAGCAGTTTATCGGGGGGTGAAGCTTTCTTT. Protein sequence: CASSLSGGEAFF.

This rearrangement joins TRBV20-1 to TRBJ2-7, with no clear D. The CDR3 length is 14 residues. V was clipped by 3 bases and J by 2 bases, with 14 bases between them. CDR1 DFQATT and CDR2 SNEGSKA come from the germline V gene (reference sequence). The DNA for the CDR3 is TGCAGTGCTAGTAATCCCACACAGACCTACGAGCAGTACTTC. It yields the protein CSASNPTQTYEQYF.

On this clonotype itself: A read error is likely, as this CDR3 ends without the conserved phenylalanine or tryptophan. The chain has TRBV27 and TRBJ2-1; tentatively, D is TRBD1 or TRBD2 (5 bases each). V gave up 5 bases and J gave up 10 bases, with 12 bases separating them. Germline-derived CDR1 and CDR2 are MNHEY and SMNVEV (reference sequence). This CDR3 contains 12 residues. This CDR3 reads CASSPRDGEQFI. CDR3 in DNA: TGTGCCAGCAGTCCAAGGGACGGCGAGCAGTTCATC.

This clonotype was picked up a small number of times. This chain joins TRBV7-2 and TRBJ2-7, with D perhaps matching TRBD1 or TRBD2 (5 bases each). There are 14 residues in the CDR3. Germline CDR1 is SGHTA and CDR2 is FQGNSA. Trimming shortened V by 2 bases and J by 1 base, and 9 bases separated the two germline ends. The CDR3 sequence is CASSLRDASYEQYF. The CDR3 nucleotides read TGTGCCAGCAGCTTAAGGGACGCTTCCTACGAGCAGTACTTC. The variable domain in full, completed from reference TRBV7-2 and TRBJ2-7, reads GAGVSQSPSNKVTEKGKDVELRCDPISGHTALYWYRQSLGQGLEFLIYFQGNSAPDKSGLPSDRFSAERTGGSVSTLTIQRTQQEDSAVYLCASSLRDASYEQYFGPGTRLTVT.

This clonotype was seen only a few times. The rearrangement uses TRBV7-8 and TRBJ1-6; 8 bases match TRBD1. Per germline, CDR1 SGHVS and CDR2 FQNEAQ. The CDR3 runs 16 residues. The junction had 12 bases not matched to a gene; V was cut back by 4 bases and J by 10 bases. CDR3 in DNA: TGTGCCAGCAGCTCGGATCCGAGACAGGGGAACTCACCCCTCCACTTT. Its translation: CASSSDPRQGNSPLHF.

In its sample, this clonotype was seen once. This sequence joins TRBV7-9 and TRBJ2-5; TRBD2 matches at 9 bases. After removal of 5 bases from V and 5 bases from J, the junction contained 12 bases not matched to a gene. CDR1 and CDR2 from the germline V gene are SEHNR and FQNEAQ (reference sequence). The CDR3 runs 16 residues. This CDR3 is CASSPGLAGIMETQYF. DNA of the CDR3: TGTGCCAGCAGCCCCGGGCTAGCGGGGATTATGGAGACCCAGTACTTC.

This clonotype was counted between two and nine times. The CDR3 DNA sequence: TGCAGTCCACAATCCCCCCTAGCGGGAGGCACAGATACGCAGTATTTT. Translating it yields CSPQSPLAGGTDTQYF. The rearrangement joins TRBV20-1 to TRBJ2-3; TRBD2 matches 10 bases. CDR1 DFQATT and CDR2 SNEGSKA come from the germline V gene (reference sequence). V shed 8 bases, J shed 1 base, and the junction held 12 bases outside the gene matches. The CDR3 sequence is 16 residues long.

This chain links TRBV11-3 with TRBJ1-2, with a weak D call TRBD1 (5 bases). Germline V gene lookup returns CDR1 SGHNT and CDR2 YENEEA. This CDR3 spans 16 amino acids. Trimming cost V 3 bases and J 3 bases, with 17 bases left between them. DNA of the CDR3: TGTGCCAGCAGCTTTGATGAGAGGGTGGGGGACTATGGCTACACCTTC. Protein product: CASSFDERVGDYGYTF.

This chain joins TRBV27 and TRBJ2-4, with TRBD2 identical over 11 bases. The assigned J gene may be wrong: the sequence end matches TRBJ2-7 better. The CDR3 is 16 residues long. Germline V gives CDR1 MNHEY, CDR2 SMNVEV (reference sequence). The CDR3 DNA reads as TGTGCCAGCAGAATTCAGACTAGCGGGGATTACTACGAGCAGTACTTC. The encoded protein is CASRIQTSGDYYEQYF.

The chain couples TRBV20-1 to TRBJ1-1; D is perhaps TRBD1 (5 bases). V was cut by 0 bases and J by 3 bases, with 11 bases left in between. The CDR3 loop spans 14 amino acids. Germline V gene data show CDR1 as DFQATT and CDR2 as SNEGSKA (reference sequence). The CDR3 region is CSARDRQRYTEAFF. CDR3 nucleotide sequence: TGCAGTGCTAGAGACAGACAGAGATACACTGAAGCTTTCTTT.

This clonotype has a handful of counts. The CDR3 nucleotides read TGCAGTGCTAGAGATACGGGGATCAAAAACATTCAGTACTTC. It is translated as CSARDTGIKNIQYF. J is TRBJ2-4 and V is TRBV20-1, with D possibly TRBD2 on 5 matching bases. The V gene's germline CDR1 is DFQATT and CDR2 SNEGSKA (reference sequence). The CDR3 extends over 14 amino acids. Trimming took 0 bases from V and 3 from J, leaving 9 bases between them.

CDR3 nucleotide sequence: TGTGCCAGCAGTAACCGAGGGGGTAGCTCCTACAATGAGCAGTTCTTC. It codes for CASSNRGGSSYNEQFF. The chain links TRBV12-3 or TRBV12-4 to TRBJ2-1, with a weak D call TRBD1 (6 bases). Trimming stripped 5 bases from V and 0 bases from J, with 14 bases between. CDR3 length: 16 amino acids.

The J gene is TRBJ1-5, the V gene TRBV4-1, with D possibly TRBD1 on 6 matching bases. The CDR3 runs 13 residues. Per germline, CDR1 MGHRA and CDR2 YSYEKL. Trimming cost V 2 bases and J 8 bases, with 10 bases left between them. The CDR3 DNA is TGCGCCAGCAGCCAAACCAGGGGAGAGCCCCAGCATTTT. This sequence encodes CASSQTRGEPQHF.